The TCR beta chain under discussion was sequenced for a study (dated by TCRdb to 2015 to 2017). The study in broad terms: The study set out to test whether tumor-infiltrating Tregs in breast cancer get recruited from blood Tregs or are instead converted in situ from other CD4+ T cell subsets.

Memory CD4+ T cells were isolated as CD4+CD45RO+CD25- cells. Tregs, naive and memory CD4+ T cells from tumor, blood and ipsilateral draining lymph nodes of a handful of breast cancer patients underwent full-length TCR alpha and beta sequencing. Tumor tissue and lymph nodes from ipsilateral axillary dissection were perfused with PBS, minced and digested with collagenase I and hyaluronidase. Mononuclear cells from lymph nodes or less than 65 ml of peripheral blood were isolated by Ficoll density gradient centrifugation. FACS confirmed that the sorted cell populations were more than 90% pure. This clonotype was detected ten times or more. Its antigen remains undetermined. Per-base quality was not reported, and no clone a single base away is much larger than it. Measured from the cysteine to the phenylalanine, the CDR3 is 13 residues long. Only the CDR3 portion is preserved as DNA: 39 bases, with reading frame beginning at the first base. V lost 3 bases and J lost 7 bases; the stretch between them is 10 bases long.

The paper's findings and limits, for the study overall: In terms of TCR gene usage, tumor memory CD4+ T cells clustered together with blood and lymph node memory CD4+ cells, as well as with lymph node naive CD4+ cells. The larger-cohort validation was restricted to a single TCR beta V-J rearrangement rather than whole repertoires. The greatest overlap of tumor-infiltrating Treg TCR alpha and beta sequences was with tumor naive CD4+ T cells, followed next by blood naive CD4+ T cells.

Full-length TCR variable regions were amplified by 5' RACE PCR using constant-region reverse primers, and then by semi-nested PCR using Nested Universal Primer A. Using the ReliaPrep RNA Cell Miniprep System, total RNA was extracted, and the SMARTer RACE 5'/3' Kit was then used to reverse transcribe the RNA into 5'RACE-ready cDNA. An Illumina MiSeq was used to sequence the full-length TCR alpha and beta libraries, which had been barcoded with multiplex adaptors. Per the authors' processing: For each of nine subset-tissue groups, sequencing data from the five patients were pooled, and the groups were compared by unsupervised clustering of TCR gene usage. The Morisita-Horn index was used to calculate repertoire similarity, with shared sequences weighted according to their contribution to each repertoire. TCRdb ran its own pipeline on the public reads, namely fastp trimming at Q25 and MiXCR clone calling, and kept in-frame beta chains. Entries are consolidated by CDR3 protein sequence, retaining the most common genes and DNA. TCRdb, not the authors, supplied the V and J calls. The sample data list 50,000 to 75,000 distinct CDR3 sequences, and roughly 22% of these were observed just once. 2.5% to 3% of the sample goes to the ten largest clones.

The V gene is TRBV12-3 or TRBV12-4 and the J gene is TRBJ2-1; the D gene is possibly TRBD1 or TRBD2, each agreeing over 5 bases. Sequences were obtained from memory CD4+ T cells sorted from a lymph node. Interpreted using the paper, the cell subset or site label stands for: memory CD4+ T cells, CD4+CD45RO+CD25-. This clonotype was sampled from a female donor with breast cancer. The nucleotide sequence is TGTGCCAGCAGTTTGGGGGTTGGTAATGAGCAGTTCTTC. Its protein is CASSLGVGNEQFF.